These 17 T cell receptor beta chains originate from one sample sequenced in a study of cytomegalovirus exposure and HLA in healthy donors. It was with 60 Vbeta and 13 Jbeta primers that the PCR ran. The protocol was immunoSEQ multiplex PCR, while the TCRdb copy is restricted to in-frame clones and leaves out a portion. Its table records 75,000 to 95,000 clones. The sequenced material came from PBMCs. These receptors came from a girl aged 5-17 years in good health and CMV-seropositive.

The chain uses TRBV28 and TRBJ1-1, with D tentatively TRBD1 (6 bases). The CDR3 extends over 13 amino acids. V was clipped by 7 bases and J by 0 bases, with 9 bases between them. From germline, CDR1 is MDHEN and CDR2 SYDVKM. The CDR3 reads CASKGHMNTEAFF. As DNA, the CDR3 is TGTGCCAGCAAGGGACATATGAACACTGAAGCTTTCTTT. Filled out from reference TRBV28 and TRBJ1-1, the complete variable domain reads DVKVTQSSRYLVKRTGEKVFLECVQDMDHENMFWYRQDPGLGLRLIYFSYDVKMKEKGDIPEGYSVSREKKERFSLILESASTNQTSMYLCASKGHMNTEAFFGQGTRLTVV.

The chain links TRBV4-3 to TRBJ2-3, with TRBD1 matching 9 bases. Germline V gene sequence: CDR1 LGHNA, CDR2 YSLEER. CDR3 length equals 16 residues. V lost 2 bases and J lost 4; bases outside the gene matches: 7. The CDR3 bases are TGCGCCAGCAGCCAATGGCAGACAGGGGGGGCAGATACGCAGTATTTT. This codes for CASSQWQTGGADTQYF.

This chain joins TRBV4-2 and TRBJ2-3, with 14 bases lining up with TRBD2. Germline-derived CDR1 and CDR2 are LGHNA and YNFKEQ. The CDR3 sequence is 18 residues long. Germline trimming cut 4 bases from V and 2 bases from J; bases unmatched to any gene: 8. The CDR3 here is CASSPGTSGGSTTDTQYF. In nucleotides, the CDR3 is TGTGCCAGCAGCCCAGGGACTAGCGGGGGATCTACCACAGATACGCAGTATTTT.

The V and J genes are TRBV4-1 and TRBJ1-3, with TRBD1 as a possible D gene (6 bases). Germline loops: CDR1 MGHRA, CDR2 YSYEKL. V was trimmed by 1 base and J by 0 bases, leaving 13 bases between them. The length of the CDR3 is 17 residues. As DNA, the CDR3 is TGCGCCAGCAGCCAAGGGGCGACAGGCTTCTCTGGAAACACCATATATTTT. This codes for CASSQGATGFSGNTIYF.

The chain carries TRBV2 and TRBJ2-7; TRBD1 is a possible D gene (5 bases). V was clipped by 3 bases and J by 0 bases, with 9 bases between them. The CDR3 is 14 residues long. Germline CDR1 reads SNHLY; CDR2 reads FYNNEI. This CDR3 is CASSERQNSYEQYV. The CDR3 region has the DNA TGTGCCAGCAGTGAGCGACAGAACTCCTACGAGCAGTACGTC.

The chain carries TRBV30 and TRBJ1-1; a possible D gene is TRBD1 (6 bases). The germline V gene has CDR1 GTSNPN and CDR2 SVGIG (reference sequence). The CDR3 extends over 14 amino acids. With 1 base removed from V and 6 bases from J, the gap between germline ends came to 15 bases. CDR3 residues: CAWSGTDPLSEAFF. The DNA for the CDR3 is TGTGCCTGGAGTGGGACAGATCCTCTCTCTGAAGCTTTCTTT.

CDR3 DNA sequence: TGTGCCAGCAGTTCGGGACAGGAGTCCTACGAGCAGTACTTC. Encoded protein: CASSSGQESYEQYF. This chain links TRBV6-1 with TRBJ2-7; 8 bases fit TRBD1. This CDR3 is built from 14 residues. V lost 5 bases to trimming and J lost 1 base; unmatched junction nucleotides: 4. Germline V CDR1 and CDR2: MNHNS, SASEGT.

V usage is TRBV6-1 and J usage is TRBJ2-7, with TRBD1 as a possible D gene (6 bases). Between the trimmed V and J ends, which lost 7 bases and 2 bases, there was a span of 18 bases. The CDR3 is made up of 15 amino acids. The germline V gene encodes CDR1 MNHNS and CDR2 SASEGT. In nucleotides, the CDR3 is TGTGCCAGCACCATCCGGGACACGATAGCCTACGAGCAGTACGTC. Its protein product is CASTIRDTIAYEQYV.

This rearrangement joins TRBV11-3 to TRBJ2-5, with D possibly TRBD2 on 6 matching bases. The CDR3 covers 15 residues. Trimming stripped 2 bases from V and 2 bases from J, with 12 bases between. CDR1 SGHNT and CDR2 YENEEA come from the germline V gene. DNA of the CDR3: TGTGCCAGCAGCTTAATGGGGGGACCACAAGAGACCCAGTACTTC. The encoded protein is CASSLMGGPQETQYF.

The chain links TRBV9 to TRBJ1-4, with TRBD1 identical over 9 bases. The CDR3 loop spans 18 amino acids. Germline trimming cut 4 bases from V and 7 bases from J; bases unmatched to any gene: 17. Looked up from germline, CDR1 is SGDLS and CDR2 is YYNGEE. The CDR3 sequence: CASSRKPGQGWESEKLFF. CDR3 coding DNA: TGTGCCAGCAGCCGGAAACCGGGACAGGGATGGGAAAGTGAAAAACTGTTTTTT.

This chain uses TRBV27 with TRBJ1-5; D is unclear. In germline, CDR1 is MNHEY, CDR2 SMNVEV (reference sequence). The CDR3 is made up of 14 amino acids. Trimming removed 0 bases from V and 5 bases from J, with 8 bases in between. CDR3 sequence (DNA): TGTGCCAGCAGTTTATCCTCCCCCCATCAGCCCCAGCATTTT. Amino acid sequence: CASSLSSPHQPQHF.

The chain has TRBV9 and TRBJ1-5; TRBD1 matches at 7 bases. V gave up 4 bases and J gave up 4 bases; unmatched junction bases: 5. Germline lookup yields CDR1 SGDLS and CDR2 YYNGEE. The CDR3 spans 14 residues. Here the CDR3 DNA reads TGTGCCAGCAGCCCCCGGGACAGTAATCAGCCCCAGCATTTT. Translation: CASSPRDSNQPQHF. Full variable domain (outside the CDR3, taken from reference TRBV9 and TRBJ1-5): DSGVTQTPKHLITATGQRVTLRCSPRSGDLSVYWYQQSLDQGLQFLIQYYNGEERAKGNILERFSAQQFPDLHSELNLSSLELGDSALYFCASSPRDSNQPQHFGDGTRLSIL.

The rearrangement joins TRBV5-1 to TRBJ2-7; tentatively, D is TRBD1 (6 bases). V was trimmed by 1 base and J by 2 bases, leaving 10 bases between them. The CDR3 sequence is 14 residues long. Germline V gene lookup returns CDR1 SGHRS and CDR2 YFSETQ. The CDR3: CASSLTGMTYEQYF. The CDR3 nucleotides read TGCGCCAGCAGCTTGACAGGGATGACCTACGAGCAGTACTTC.

The genes are TRBV19 and TRBJ1-5, with D maybe TRBD1 (6 bases). The CDR3 extends over 14 amino acids. Germline V gives CDR1 LNHDA, CDR2 SQIVND (reference sequence). V lost 4 bases and J 4 bases, leaving 11 bases between the germline ends. CDR3 coding DNA: TGTGCCAGTAGTAGCGGGGGCAGGAATCAGCCCCAGCATTTT. Translating it yields CASSSGGRNQPQHF.

This sequence joins TRBV29-1 and TRBJ2-7, with TRBD1 matching over 8 bases. J gave up 3 bases and V 2 bases, and 9 bases lay outside the gene matches. Germline CDR1 SQVTM, CDR2 ANQGSEA. This CDR3 region has 15 residues. CDR3 amino acids: CSVEWPGGDDYEQYF. The CDR3 DNA follows: TGCAGCGTTGAATGGCCAGGGGGCGACGACTACGAGCAGTACTTC.

This chain links TRBV7-9 with TRBJ2-7; D is possibly TRBD1 (6 bases). Per the germline V gene, CDR1 is SEHNR and CDR2 is FQNEAQ (reference sequence). The CDR3 length is 16 residues. Trimming shortened V by 3 bases and J by 2 bases, and 17 bases separated the two germline ends. The CDR3 nucleotides are TGTGCCAGCAGCTTGTCCCTGACAGGTGGCCCCTACGAGCAGTACGTC. Its translation: CASSLSLTGGPYEQYV.

This chain joins TRBV6-1 and TRBJ2-2; a possible D gene is TRBD1 (6 bases). V lost 4 bases and J lost 0, with 6 bases in between. This CDR3 is built from 14 residues. CDR1 MNHNS and CDR2 SASEGT come from the germline V gene. The CDR3 here is CASSGTANTGELFF. The CDR3 DNA follows: TGTGCCAGCAGTGGGACAGCGAACACCGGGGAGCTGTTTTTT.